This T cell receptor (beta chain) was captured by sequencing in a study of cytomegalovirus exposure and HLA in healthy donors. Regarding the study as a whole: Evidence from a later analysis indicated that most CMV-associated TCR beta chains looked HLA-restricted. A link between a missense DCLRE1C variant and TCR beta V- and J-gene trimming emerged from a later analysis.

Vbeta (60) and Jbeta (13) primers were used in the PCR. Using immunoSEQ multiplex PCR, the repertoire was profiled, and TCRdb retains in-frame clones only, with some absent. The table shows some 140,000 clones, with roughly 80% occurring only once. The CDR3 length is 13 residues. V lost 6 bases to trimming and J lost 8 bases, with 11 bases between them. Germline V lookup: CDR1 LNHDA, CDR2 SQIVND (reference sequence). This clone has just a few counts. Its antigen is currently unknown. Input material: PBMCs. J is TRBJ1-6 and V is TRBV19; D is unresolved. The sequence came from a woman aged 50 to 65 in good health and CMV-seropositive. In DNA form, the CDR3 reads TGTGCCAGTAGCCCGTGGAGGGATTCACCCCTCCACTTT. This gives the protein CASSPWRDSPLHF.